This T cell receptor (beta chain) comes out of a study of regulatory T cells in long-lasting Graves disease. Combining iRepertoire HTBI primers with Arm-PCR of CDR3 regions, the authors built TCR beta libraries. TCRdb re-derived calls from the multiplex PCR reads in MiXCR, one entry per CDR3 protein. This table holds some 450,000 distinct CDR3 sequences, about a sixth found once. Time point of the sample: newly diagnosed GD, antithyroid drugs for less than 3 months. The TCR library was made from RNA extracted from PBMCs. This clonotype was picked up many times. V lost 2 bases to trimming and J lost 2 bases, with 0 bases between them. This CDR3 is built from 10 residues. Per the germline V gene, CDR1 is SQVTM and CDR2 is ANQGSEA. These records were also assigned to another study, of T cells in Graves' hyperthyroidism and ophthalmopathy.

This material consisted of peripheral blood mononuclear cells (PBMCs), taken at new diagnosis, from a patient treated with antithyroid drugs. V gene TRBV29-1 combines with J gene TRBJ2-5; unclear D gene. The TCR comes from a woman under 40 with Graves disease. CDR3 bases: TGCAGCGTTGAACAAGAGACCCAGTACTTC. It yields the protein CSVEQETQYF.